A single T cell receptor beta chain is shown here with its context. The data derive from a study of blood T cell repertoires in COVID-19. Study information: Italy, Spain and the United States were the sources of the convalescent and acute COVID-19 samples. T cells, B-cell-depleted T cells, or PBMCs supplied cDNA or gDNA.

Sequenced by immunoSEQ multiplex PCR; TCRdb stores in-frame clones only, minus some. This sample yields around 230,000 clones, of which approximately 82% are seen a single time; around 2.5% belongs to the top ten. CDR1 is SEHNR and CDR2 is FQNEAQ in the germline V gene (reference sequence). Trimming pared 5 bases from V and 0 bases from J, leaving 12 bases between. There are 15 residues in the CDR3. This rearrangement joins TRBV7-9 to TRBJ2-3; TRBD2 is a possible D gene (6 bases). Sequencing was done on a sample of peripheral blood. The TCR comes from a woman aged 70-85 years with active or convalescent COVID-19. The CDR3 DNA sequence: TGTGCCAGCAGCCCTGCGGGACTGAGCACAGATACGCAGTATTTT. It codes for CASSPAGLSTDTQYF.